The T cell receptor beta chain under discussion was sequenced for a study of PD-1 blockade in classical Hodgkin lymphoma. The CDR3 consists of 13 residues. Trimming shortened V by 6 bases and J by 3 bases, and 11 bases separated the two germline ends. Germline values: CDR1 LGHNT, CDR2 FRNRAP. No patient escaped relapse after autologous stem cell transplantation, and brentuximab vedotin exposure varied. Clones were sequenced by immunoSEQ multiplex PCR, and TCRdb holds only the in-frame ones, with some missing. This sample yields about 110,000 clones, of which about 89% are seen a single time; less than 20% belongs to the top ten.

Sequencing used peripheral blood mononuclear cells (PBMCs), obtained before the second cycle of nivolumab. This TCR was sampled from a human donor with classical Hodgkin lymphoma. The chain joins TRBV12-5 to TRBJ1-1; no firm D call. The CDR3 spells CASGNRGDTEAFF. The CDR3 nucleotides are TGTGCTAGTGGAAATCGGGGAGACACTGAAGCTTTCTTT. The complete variable domain, with remaining parts taken from reference TRBV12-5 and TRBJ1-1, reads DARVTQTPRHKVTEMGQEVTMRCQPILGHNTVFWYRQTMMQGLELLAYFRNRAPLDDSGMPKDRFSAEMPDATLATLKIQPSEPRDSAVYFCASGNRGDTEAFFGQGTRLTVV.